This TCR beta chain is from a study of Tregs in tolerant kidney transplant recipients. Notes on the study in general: In tolerant patients, donor-specific Tregs outgrew total Tregs, suggesting antigen-driven expansion. Findings come from small patient numbers and require larger validation. This study did not directly address biological reproducibility.

Assay: immunoSEQ multiplex PCR; the TCRdb copy retains only in-frame clones and omits some. Of fewer than 95,000 clones in the sample, roughly 93% were seen once. Recipients received nonmyeloablative bone marrow transplants from related graft donors, with transient mixed chimerism. CD4+CD25+CD127- Tregs, CD4+CD25- non-Tregs, CD4 and CD8 cells were sorted. V gave up 3 bases and J gave up 5 bases, with 15 bases separating them. Germline V gene lookup returns CDR1 SGHDT and CDR2 YYEEEE. This CDR3 comprises 15 residues. Points on this clone: Its antigen remains unidentified.

The receptor's source is a human patient who received a combined kidney and bone marrow transplant. Some of the T cells might come from the graft donor. This sample comprised CD4+ T cells from blood (PBMCs), obtained 12 months after the transplant. The J gene is TRBJ1-3, the V gene TRBV5-6, with a possible D match to TRBD1 (6 bases). CDR3 sequence reads: CASSWDGGARNTIYF. The CDR3 DNA sequence: TGTGCCAGCAGCTGGGATGGGGGGGCGCGAAACACCATATATTTT.